This TCR beta chain was found in a study of T cell changes during pregnancy in multiple sclerosis (dated 2019 in TCRdb). Looking at the study overall: The study looked at changes in the T cell repertoire across pregnancy in women with multiple sclerosis.

V lost 6 bases and J lost 7 bases, and the count of bases not matched to a germline gene is 3. CDR1 and CDR2 are read off the germline V gene as SGHNT and YENEEA. Measured from the cysteine to the phenylalanine, the CDR3 is 13 residues long. Kept here is only the CDR3 DNA, which spans 39 bases and is read in frame from base 1. Of note for this clone: The specificity of this receptor is unknown. Base qualities are not recorded, but no much larger clone differs from it by a single base.

Receptors were amplified or captured by the immunoSEQ multiplex PCR assay. What TCRdb holds here is the immuneACCESS table cut down to in-frame rearrangements. Part of the clones is not present; checked against another copy, under half of the missing clones reflect an unresolved V gene, and the others are unexplained. The sample table shows 35,000 to 55,000 clones, and around 90% are seen once. About 0.75% of the sample comes from the top ten. The sequence came from a female donor with multiple sclerosis, enrolled in a pregnancy study. Here the sequenced sample was CD4+ T cells from peripheral blood mononuclear cells, taken before pregnancy. This chain joins TRBV11-3 to TRBJ2-1; 10 nucleotides in the junction match TRBD1. Read as DNA, the sequence is TGTGCCAGCAGTCGGGACAGGGGAAATGAGCAGTTCTTC. The encoded protein is CASSRDRGNEQFF.